This is a list of T cell receptor beta chains from one sample in a study of blood T cell repertoires in COVID-19. The repertoire was sequenced with immunoSEQ multiplex PCR; TCRdb's copy has only in-frame clones and lacks some. The sample consists of around 230,000 clones, roughly 80% of them appearing once. The specimen sequenced was peripheral blood. These receptors all stem from a woman at least 80 years old with acute or convalescent COVID-19. Both conserved end residues are part of each CDR3. D genes are given only for firm matches. A row's size may be missing; if present it is once, few, many or a size class.

>TRBV6-5|once|15|TRBJ1-6|TRBD1
TGTGCCAGCAGCAAGGCGAACAGGGGACCCTCACCCCTCCACTTT
CASSKANRGPSPLHF
>TRBV6-6|-|15|TRBJ1-5|-
TGTGCCAGCAGTCGCCGCGGCGGGGACAATCAGCCCCAGCATTTT
CASSRRGGDNQPQHF
>TRBV19|-|14|TRBJ1-1|-
TGTGCCAGTAGTATCGGCAGGGGCGATACTGAAGCTTTCTTT
CASSIGRGDTEAFF
>TRBV3-1/TRBV3-2|once|15|TRBJ2-3|TRBD1
TGTGCCAGCAGCCCGGGGACAGGGGGCGGATATACGCAGTATTTT
CASSPGTGGGYTQYF
>TRBV7-2|-|13|TRBJ1-2|-
TGTGCCAGCAGCGCGGAGGTTGGCTATGGCTACACCTTC
CASSAEVGYGYTF
>TRBV4-2|once|15|TRBJ2-2|-
TGTGCCAGCAGCCAATGGGGAGGGAACACCGGGGAGCTGTTTTTT
CASSQWGGNTGELFF
>TRBV6-6|-|14|TRBJ2-7|-
TGTGCCAGCAGTTATTACCCTAACAGCTACGAGCAGTACTTC
CASSYYPNSYEQYF
>TRBV28|-|13|TRBJ1-2|-
TGTGCCAGCACCCGGACAACTAACTATGGCTACACCTTC
CASTRTTNYGYTF
>TRBV2|-|12|TRBJ2-3|-
TGTGCCGGGAGGGGGAGCACAGATACGCAGTATTTT
CAGRGSTDTQYF
>TRBV11-3|few|14|TRBJ2-2|-
TGTGCCAGCAGCCACGGGATCAACACCGGGGAGCTGTTTTTT
CASSHGINTGELFF
>TRBV6-5|-|14|TRBJ1-3|TRBD1
TGTGCCAGCACCACAACAGGGGACGGAAACACCATATATTTT
CASTTTGDGNTIYF
>TRBV3-1/TRBV3-2|-|14|TRBJ2-7|-
TGTGCCAGCAGCGCGGGTTTTCTTACCTACGAGCAGTACTTC
CASSAGFLTYEQYF
>TRBV7-9|-|15|TRBJ2-7|TRBD1
TGTGCCAGCAGCCCCCGGGACAGCCACTCCTACGAGCAGTACTTC
CASSPRDSHSYEQYF
>TRBV7-9|-|15|TRBJ1-2|TRBD1
TGTGCCAGCAGCTTAAAGGACAGGGGCCGTTCGGGCTACACCTTC
CASSLKDRGRSGYTF
>TRBV18|-|16|TRBJ1-1|-
TGTGCCAGCTCACCACCAGACTCGGCCATGAACACTGAAGCTTTCTTT
CASSPPDSAMNTEAFF
>TRBV7-2|-|15|TRBJ1-1|-
TGTGCCAGCAGCTTTAGGGGTCGACGCGACACTGAAGCTTTCTTT
CASSFRGRRDTEAFF